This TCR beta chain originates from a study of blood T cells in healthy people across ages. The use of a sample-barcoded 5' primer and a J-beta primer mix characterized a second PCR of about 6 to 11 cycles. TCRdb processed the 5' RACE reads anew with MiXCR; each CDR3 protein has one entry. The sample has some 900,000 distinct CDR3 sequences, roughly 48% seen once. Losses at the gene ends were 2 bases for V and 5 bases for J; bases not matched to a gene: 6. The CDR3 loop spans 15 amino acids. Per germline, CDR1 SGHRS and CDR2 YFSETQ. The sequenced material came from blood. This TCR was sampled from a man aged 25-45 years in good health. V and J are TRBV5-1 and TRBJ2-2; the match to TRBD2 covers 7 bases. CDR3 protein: CASSFLADGTGELFF. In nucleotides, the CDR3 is TGCGCCAGCAGCTTTCTAGCGGATGGAACCGGGGAGCTGTTTTTT. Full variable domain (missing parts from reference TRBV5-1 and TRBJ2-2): KAGVTQTPRYLIKTRGQQVTLSCSPISGHRSVSWYQQTPGQGLQFLFEYFSETQRNKGNFPGRFSGRQFSNSRSEMNVSTLELGDSALYLCASSFLADGTGELFFGEGSRLTVL.